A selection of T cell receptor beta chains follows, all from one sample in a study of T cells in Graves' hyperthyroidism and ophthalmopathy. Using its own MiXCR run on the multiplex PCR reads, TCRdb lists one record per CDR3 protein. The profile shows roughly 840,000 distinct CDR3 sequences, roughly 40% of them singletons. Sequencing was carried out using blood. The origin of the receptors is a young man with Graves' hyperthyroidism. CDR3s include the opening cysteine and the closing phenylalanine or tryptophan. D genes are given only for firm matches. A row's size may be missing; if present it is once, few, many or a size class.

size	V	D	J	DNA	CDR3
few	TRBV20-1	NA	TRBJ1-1	TGCAGTGCTAGAGATAAAGTACAGGCATTGAACACTGAAGCTTTCTTT	CSARDKVQALNTEAFF
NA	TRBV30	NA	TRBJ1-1	TGTGCCTGGAGTTCTATGTTGAACACTGAAGCTTTCTTT	CAWSSMLNTEAFF
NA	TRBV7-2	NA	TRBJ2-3	TGTGCCAGCAGCTTGGTTGCTAGCACAGATACGCAGTATTTT	CASSLVASTDTQYF
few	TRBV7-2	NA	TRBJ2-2	TGTGCCAGCAGGACAGGTTTTGACACCGGGGAGCTGTTTTTT	CASRTGFDTGELFF
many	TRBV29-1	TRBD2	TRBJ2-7	TGCAGCGCCTCCGGGACTAGCGGGGACCTGAGAGAGCAGTACTTC	CSASGTSGDLREQYF
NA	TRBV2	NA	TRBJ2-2	TGTGCCAGCAGTGGACAAGAGCTGTTTTTT	CASSGQELFF
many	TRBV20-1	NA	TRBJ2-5	TGCAGTGCTAGAGAGGGTCGAGTCGGAAAAGAGACCCAGTACTTC	CSAREGRVGKETQYF
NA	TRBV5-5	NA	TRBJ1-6	TGTGCCAGCAGCTGGATCCAGGGACAATCACCCCTCCACTTT	CASSWIQGQSPLHF
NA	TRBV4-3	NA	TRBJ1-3	TGCGCCAGCAGCCAAGCGTTAGGGGTAAACACCATATATTTT	CASSQALGVNTIYF
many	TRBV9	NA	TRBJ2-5	TGTGCCAGCAGCCCTCGGACAGTCCAAGAGACCCAGTACTTC	CASSPRTVQETQYF
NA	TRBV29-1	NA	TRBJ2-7	TGCAGCGTTGAAGGGACAGAGAATTGGTACGAGCAGTACTTC	CSVEGTENWYEQYF